This T cell receptor beta chain was sequenced in a study of regulatory T cells in long-lasting Graves disease. Study results and caveats: Compared with new cases, persistent Graves' patients showed reduced TCR diversity. Researchers reported studying only peripheral blood, not thyroid tissue. Persistent patients shared more public clonotypes (over 2,500) than new patients (roughly 1,000).

At least ten counts were recorded for this clonotype. Its target is not known. Assembly of TCR beta libraries relied on iRepertoire HTBI primers together with Arm-PCR of CDR3 regions. TCRdb reprocessed the multiplex PCR reads via MiXCR and lists one record per CDR3 protein. This sample has hundreds of thousands of distinct CDR3 sequences; approximately 21% occur once, and the top ten carry roughly 7%. Germline trimming cut 3 bases from V and 6 bases from J; bases unmatched to any gene: 4. The CDR3 has 14 residues. Germline V CDR1 and CDR2: DFQATT, SNEGSKA (reference sequence). Regarding time point: persistent/refractory GD, antithyroid drugs over 5 years with positive TRAb. PBMC RNA was the source of the TCR library.

The sequencing here drew on peripheral blood mononuclear cells (PBMCs), taken when the disease was refractory, from a patient treated with antithyroid drugs. The chain recombines TRBV20-1 with TRBJ1-4; 10 nucleotides match TRBD1. The source is a female donor with Graves disease. The CDR3 loop is CSARTGGRYEKLFF. The CDR3 coding sequence is TGCAGTGCTAGGACAGGGGGCCGCTATGAAAAACTGTTTTTT.